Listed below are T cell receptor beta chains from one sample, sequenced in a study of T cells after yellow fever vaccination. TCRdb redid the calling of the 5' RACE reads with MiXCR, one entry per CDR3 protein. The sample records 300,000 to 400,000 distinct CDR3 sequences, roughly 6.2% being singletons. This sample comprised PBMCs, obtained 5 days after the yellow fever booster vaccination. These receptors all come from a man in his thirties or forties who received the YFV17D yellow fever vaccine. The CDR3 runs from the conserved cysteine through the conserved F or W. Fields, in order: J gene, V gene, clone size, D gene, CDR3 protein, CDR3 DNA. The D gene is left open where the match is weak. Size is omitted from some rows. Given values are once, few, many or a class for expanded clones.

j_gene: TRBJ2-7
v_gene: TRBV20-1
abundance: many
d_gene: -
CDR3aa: CSAAADTYEQYF
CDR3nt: TGCAGTGCAGCAGCGGACACCTACGAGCAGTACTTC

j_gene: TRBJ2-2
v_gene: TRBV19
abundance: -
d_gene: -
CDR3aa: CASRVPTDTGELFF
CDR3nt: TGTGCCAGTCGGGTCCCAACGGACACCGGGGAGCTGTTTTTT

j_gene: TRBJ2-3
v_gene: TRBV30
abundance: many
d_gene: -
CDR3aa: CASRLSTDTQYF
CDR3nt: TGTGCCTCACGACTGAGCACAGATACGCAGTATTTT

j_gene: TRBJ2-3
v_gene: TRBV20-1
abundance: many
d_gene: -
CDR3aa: CSARRRDPRAPDTQYF
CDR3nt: TGCAGTGCTAGAAGGCGGGACCCTCGGGCCCCAGATACGCAGTATTTT

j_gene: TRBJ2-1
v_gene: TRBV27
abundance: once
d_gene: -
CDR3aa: CASSLTGPLNNEQFF
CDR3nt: TGTGCCAGCAGTTTAACCGGGCCCCTTAACAATGAGCAGTTCTTC

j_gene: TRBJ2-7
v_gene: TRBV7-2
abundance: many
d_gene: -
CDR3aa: CASSLGEGFTYEQYF
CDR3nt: TGTGCCAGCAGCTTAGGGGAAGGGTTCACCTACGAGCAGTACTTC

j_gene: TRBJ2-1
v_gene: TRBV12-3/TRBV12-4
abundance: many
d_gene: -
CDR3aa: CASSLGSREQFF
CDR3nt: TGTGCCAGCAGTTTGGGGTCCCGGGAGCAGTTCTTC

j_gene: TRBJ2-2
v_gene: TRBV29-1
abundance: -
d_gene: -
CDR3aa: CSVERRPNTGELFF
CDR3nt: TGCAGCGTTGAACGAAGGCCGAACACCGGGGAGCTGTTTTTT

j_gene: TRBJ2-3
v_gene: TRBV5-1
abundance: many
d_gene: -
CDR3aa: CASSSGDTDTQYF
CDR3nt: TGCGCCAGCAGCTCCGGGGACACAGATACGCAGTATTTT

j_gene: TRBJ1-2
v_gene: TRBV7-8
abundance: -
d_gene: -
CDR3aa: CASTSRVANYGYTF
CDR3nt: TGTGCCAGCACCTCCCGGGTCGCTAACTATGGCTACACCTTC

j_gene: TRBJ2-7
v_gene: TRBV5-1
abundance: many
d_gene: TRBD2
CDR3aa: CASSLGTSGSGEQYF
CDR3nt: TGCGCCAGCAGCTTAGGGACTAGCGGGAGCGGCGAGCAGTACTTC

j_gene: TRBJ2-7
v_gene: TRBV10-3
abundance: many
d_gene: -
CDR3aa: CAISPSRDEQYF
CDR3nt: TGTGCCATCAGCCCTTCTCGGGACGAGCAGTACTTC

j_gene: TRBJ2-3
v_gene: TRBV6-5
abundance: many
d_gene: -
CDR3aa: CASSYDTPGVKGGTDTQYF
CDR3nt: TGTGCCAGCAGTTACGACACGCCGGGAGTGAAAGGGGGCACAGATACGCAGTATTTT

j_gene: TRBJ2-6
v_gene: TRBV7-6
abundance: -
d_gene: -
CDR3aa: CASSRTDRFFSGANVLTF
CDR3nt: TGTGCCAGCAGCCGGACAGACAGATTTTTCTCTGGGGCCAACGTCCTGACTTTC

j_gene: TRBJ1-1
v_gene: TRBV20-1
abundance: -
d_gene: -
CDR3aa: CSARTPGVVTEAFF
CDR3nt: TGCAGTGCCCGAACCCCGGGGGTCGTCACTGAAGCTTTCTTT

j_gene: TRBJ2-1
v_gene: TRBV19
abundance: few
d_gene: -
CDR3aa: CASSARQYYNEQFF
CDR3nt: TGTGCCAGTAGTGCAAGACAGTATTACAATGAGCAGTTCTTC

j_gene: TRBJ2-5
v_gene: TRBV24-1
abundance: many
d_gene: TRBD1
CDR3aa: CATSDPGQGGETQYF
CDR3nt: TGTGCCACCAGTGATCCGGGACAGGGTGGAGAGACCCAGTACTTC

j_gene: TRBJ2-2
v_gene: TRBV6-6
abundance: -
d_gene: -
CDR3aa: CASMTSGELFF
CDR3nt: TGTGCCAGCATGACTAGCGGGGAGCTGTTTTTT

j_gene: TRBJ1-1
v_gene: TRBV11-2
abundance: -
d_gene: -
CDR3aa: CASSFLGGKAFF
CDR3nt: TGTGCCAGCAGCTTTCTGGGGGGAAAAGCTTTCTTT